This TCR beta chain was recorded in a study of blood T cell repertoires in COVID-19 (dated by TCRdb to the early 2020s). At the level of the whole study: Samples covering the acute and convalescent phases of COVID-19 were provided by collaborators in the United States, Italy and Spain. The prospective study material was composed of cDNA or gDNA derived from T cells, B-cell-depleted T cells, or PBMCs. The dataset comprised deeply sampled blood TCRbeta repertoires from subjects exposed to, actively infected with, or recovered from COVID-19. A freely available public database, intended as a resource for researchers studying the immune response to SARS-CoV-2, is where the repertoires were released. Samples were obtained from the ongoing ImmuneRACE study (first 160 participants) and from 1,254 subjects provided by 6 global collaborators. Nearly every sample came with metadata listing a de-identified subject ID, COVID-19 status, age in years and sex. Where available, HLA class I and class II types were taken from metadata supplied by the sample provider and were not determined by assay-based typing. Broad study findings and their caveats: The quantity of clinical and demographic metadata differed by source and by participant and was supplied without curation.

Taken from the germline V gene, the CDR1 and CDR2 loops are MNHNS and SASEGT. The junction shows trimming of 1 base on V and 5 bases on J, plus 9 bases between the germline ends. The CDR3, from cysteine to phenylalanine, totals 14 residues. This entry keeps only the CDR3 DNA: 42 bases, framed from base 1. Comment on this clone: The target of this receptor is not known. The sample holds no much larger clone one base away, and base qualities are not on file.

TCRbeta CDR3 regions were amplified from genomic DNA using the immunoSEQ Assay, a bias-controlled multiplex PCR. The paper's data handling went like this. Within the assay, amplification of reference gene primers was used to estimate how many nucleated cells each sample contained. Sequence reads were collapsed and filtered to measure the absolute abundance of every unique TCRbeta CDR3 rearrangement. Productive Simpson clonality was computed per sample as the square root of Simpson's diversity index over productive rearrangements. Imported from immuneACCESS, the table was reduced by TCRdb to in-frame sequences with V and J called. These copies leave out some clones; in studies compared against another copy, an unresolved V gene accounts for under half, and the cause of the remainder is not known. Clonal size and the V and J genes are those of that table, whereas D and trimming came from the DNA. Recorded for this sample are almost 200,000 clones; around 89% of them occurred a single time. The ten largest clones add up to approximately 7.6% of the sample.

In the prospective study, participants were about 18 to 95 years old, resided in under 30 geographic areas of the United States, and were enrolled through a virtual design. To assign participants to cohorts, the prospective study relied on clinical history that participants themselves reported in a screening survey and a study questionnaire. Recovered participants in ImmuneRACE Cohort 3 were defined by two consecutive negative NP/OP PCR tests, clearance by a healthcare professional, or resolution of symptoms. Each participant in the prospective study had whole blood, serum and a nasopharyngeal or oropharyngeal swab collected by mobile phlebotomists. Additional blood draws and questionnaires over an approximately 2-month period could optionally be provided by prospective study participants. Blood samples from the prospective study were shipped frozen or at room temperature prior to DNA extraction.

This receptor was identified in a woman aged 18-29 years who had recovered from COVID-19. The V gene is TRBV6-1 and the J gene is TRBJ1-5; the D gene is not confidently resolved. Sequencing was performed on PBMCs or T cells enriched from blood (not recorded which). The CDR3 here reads CASSEVSVHQPQHF. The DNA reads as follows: TGTGCCAGCAGTGAAGTGTCGGTCCATCAGCCCCAGCATTTT.